Below, 18 T cell receptor beta chains from the same sample are listed, as sequenced in a study of blood T cell repertoires in COVID-19. Only in-frame clones appear in the TCRdb table, and some are missing; sequencing was by immunoSEQ multiplex PCR. The table has 150,000 to 180,000 clones, around 80% seen once; the top ten hold more than 5.5%. The material sequenced was PBMCs or T cells enriched from blood (not recorded which). All receptors come from a man in his fifties or sixties who had recovered from COVID-19.

The V gene is TRBV19, the J gene TRBJ2-1; a weak D match, TRBD1 (5 bases). With 7 bases removed from V and 7 bases from J, the gap between germline ends came to 23 bases. This CDR3 region has 16 residues. Germline loops: CDR1 LNHDA, CDR2 SQIVND (reference sequence). CDR3 DNA sequence: TGTGCCAGTATATCCCACCGCCGACAGACCGGGAATGAGCAGTTCTTC. Protein: CASISHRRQTGNEQFF. Drawing the rest from reference TRBV19 and TRBJ2-1, the complete variable domain is DGGITQSPKYLFRKEGQNVTLSCEQNLNHDAMYWYRQDPGQGLRLIYYSQIVNDFQKGDIAEGYSVSREKKESFPLTVTSAQKNPTAFYLCASISHRRQTGNEQFFGPGTRLTVL.

This clone was picked up one time. This chain joins TRBV6-5 and TRBJ1-2; D is ambiguous. CDR1 and CDR2 from the germline V gene are MNHEY and SVGAGI. The CDR3 length is 15 residues. Trimming removed 6 bases from V and 6 bases from J, with 20 bases in between. The CDR3 loop reads CASSPREGFFHGYTF. The CDR3 DNA reads as TGTGCCAGCAGCCCCCGGGAAGGTTTTTTCCATGGCTACACCTTC.

This clone was detected only once. V gene TRBV28 combines with J gene TRBJ2-1, with 11 bases lining up with TRBD2. Unmatched junction bases numbered 5, after V lost 6 bases and J lost 4 bases. This CDR3 contains 15 residues. Germline CDR1 reads MDHEN; CDR2 reads SYDVKM. The CDR3 protein is CASRTSGGSYNEQFF. For the CDR3, the DNA is TGTGCCAGCAGAACTAGCGGGGGTTCTTACAATGAGCAGTTCTTC.

The V gene is TRBV7-9, the J gene TRBJ1-4; D is unresolved. V lost 0 bases, J lost 8 bases, and 16 bases lay in between. The CDR3 consists of 16 residues. Germline V lookup: CDR1 SEHNR, CDR2 FQNEAQ (reference sequence). The DNA for the CDR3 is TGTGCCAGCAGCTTAGCGGCCGAGGCCCCTGGCGAAAAACTGTTTTTT. It translates to CASSLAAEAPGEKLFF.

The chain carries TRBV10-3 and TRBJ1-2; weak D call: TRBD1 (6 bases). Trimming shortened V by 4 bases and J by 4 bases, and 16 bases separated the two germline ends. This CDR3 has 15 amino acids. Germline V gives CDR1 ENHRY, CDR2 SYGVKD. CDR3 residues: CAISAGAGTPYGYTF. The CDR3 bases are TGTGCCATCAGTGCGGGAGCGGGGACACCCTATGGCTACACCTTC.

This chain joins TRBV18 and TRBJ2-7, with unresolved D. CDR1 is KGHSH and CDR2 is LQKENI in the germline V gene. Trimming removed 1 base from V and 2 bases from J, with 6 bases in between. CDR3 length: 13 residues. CDR3 loop: CASSPRQAYEQYF. The CDR3, as DNA: TGTGCCAGCTCACCACGGCAGGCCTACGAGCAGTACTTC.

This clone was recorded only once. The chain has TRBV7-8 and TRBJ1-4; D is uncertain. Germline assignment: CDR1 SGHVS and CDR2 FQNEAQ. CDR3 length: 13 residues. V shed 4 bases and J shed 8 bases, with 11 bases lying between them. Here the CDR3 DNA reads TGTGCCAGCAGCTCGCCTTTCCTAGAAAAACTGTTTTTT. This codes for CASSSPFLEKLFF.

This clone was seen more than once but under ten times. This chain links TRBV2 with TRBJ1-2; D is ambiguous. CDR1 SNHLY and CDR2 FYNNEI come from the germline V gene. The length of the CDR3 is 15 residues. V was shortened by 2 bases and J by 5 bases, with 15 bases between the two germline ends. CDR3 DNA sequence: TGTGCCAGCAGTGAATCTGGATCGGGTGGGTATGGCTACACCTTC. As protein: CASSESGSGGYGYTF.

The J gene is TRBJ1-5, the V gene TRBV7-2; 7 positions match TRBD1. The CDR3 spans 17 residues. Germline assignment: CDR1 SGHTA and CDR2 FQGNSA. V lost 3 bases and J lost 0; bases outside the gene matches: 8. The CDR3 DNA reads TGTGCCAGCAGCTTTAGGGCAGGGGGGAATAGCAATCAGCCCCAGCATTTT. Encoded protein: CASSFRAGGNSNQPQHF.

This clone appeared once. The genes are TRBV5-5 and TRBJ2-5, with TRBD2 matching over 14 bases. The V segment lost 1 base and the J segment 3 bases; nucleotides outside the gene matches: 8. Germline CDR1 is SGHKS and CDR2 is YYEKEE (reference sequence). The CDR3 consists of 18 residues. CDR3 sequence (DNA): TGTGCCAGCAGCTTGCGGCCACGGACTAGCGGGGGGAAAGAGACCCAGTACTTC. The encoded protein is CASSLRPRTSGGKETQYF.

The chain joins TRBV14 to TRBJ2-2; TRBD1 matches at 10 bases. Germline trimming cut 7 bases from V and 4 bases from J; bases unmatched to any gene: 6. The V gene's germline CDR1 is SGHDN and CDR2 FVKESK. This CDR3 is built from 15 residues. The CDR3 loop is CASTPGQGFTGELFF. The CDR3 bases are TGTGCCAGCACCCCGGGACAGGGGTTCACCGGGGAGCTGTTTTTT. Combining the CDR3 with reference TRBV14 and TRBJ2-2 gives the whole variable domain EAGVTQFPSHSVIEKGQTVTLRCDPISGHDNLYWYRRVMGKEIKFLLHFVKESKQDESGMPNNRFLAERTGGTYSTLKVQPAELEDSGVYFCASTPGQGFTGELFFGEGSRLTVL.

The chain couples TRBV9 to TRBJ1-2; 9 nucleotides agree with TRBD1. Germline V gene data show CDR1 as SGDLS and CDR2 as YYNGEE. CDR3 length: 15 residues. V shed 3 bases, J shed 8 bases, and the junction held 11 bases outside the gene matches. The CDR3 region has the DNA TGTGCCAGCAGCGGGGGACAGGGAAAAGGATGGGGCTACACCTTC. It codes for CASSGGQGKGWGYTF.

This clone was detected a few times. The chain uses TRBV2 and TRBJ1-2, with 7 bases that match TRBD1. The germline V gene encodes CDR1 SNHLY and CDR2 FYNNEI. The CDR3 runs 14 residues. With V trimmed by 8 bases and J by 0 bases, 6 bases remained unmatched. CDR3 region: CASRVGTANYGYTF. The DNA for the CDR3 is TGTGCCAGCCGAGTCGGGACAGCTAACTATGGCTACACCTTC.

This sequence joins TRBV7-8 and TRBJ2-1; a possible D gene is TRBD1 (6 bases). This CDR3 has 15 amino acids. Germline V gene sequence: CDR1 SGHVS, CDR2 FQNEAQ. Trimming removed 5 bases from V and 4 bases from J, with 15 bases in between. The CDR3 DNA reads as TGTGCCAGCAGCGTAGACCGGGACATTTACAATGAGCAGTTCTTC. Protein product: CASSVDRDIYNEQFF.

CDR3 DNA: TGTGCCAGCAGCCGGACAGGGGGCACCTACGAGCAGTACTTC. This sequence encodes CASSRTGGTYEQYF. The J gene is TRBJ2-7, the V gene TRBV7-9; 11 bases map to TRBD1. Germline CDR1 is SEHNR and CDR2 is FQNEAQ (reference sequence). Trimming cost V 5 bases and J 2 bases; bases outside gene matches: 2. This CDR3 is 14 amino acids long.

The chain combines TRBV18 with TRBJ2-3, with 8 positions matching TRBD1. This CDR3 comprises 15 residues. CDR1 KGHSH and CDR2 LQKENI come from the germline V gene. Losses at the gene ends were 3 bases for V and 4 bases for J; bases not matched to a gene: 6. The CDR3 nucleotides read TGTGCCAGCTCACCCTTTCAGGGGGCTGCAGATACGCAGTATTTT. Translated: CASSPFQGAADTQYF.

This clone came up once. The gene calls are TRBV5-1 and TRBJ2-5; 7 nucleotides agree with TRBD2. Germline V gene data show CDR1 as SGHRS and CDR2 as YFSETQ. The trim removed 6 bases at V and 4 bases at J, leaving 12 bases unmatched. This CDR3 has 15 residues. In DNA, the CDR3 is TGCGCCAGCATCTACAGCGGGGCTTCGGGAGAGACCCAGTACTTC. It is translated as CASIYSGASGETQYF.

The chain couples TRBV5-1 to TRBJ1-6; 12 bases are a match to TRBD1. CDR1 and CDR2 (germline): SGHRS, YFSETQ. The CDR3 covers 15 residues. The ends lost 4 bases at V and 9 bases at J; junction bases unmatched: 5. The CDR3 sequence: CASSEKGQGASPLHF. The DNA for the CDR3 is TGCGCCAGCAGCGAGAAGGGACAGGGGGCTTCACCCCTCCACTTT.